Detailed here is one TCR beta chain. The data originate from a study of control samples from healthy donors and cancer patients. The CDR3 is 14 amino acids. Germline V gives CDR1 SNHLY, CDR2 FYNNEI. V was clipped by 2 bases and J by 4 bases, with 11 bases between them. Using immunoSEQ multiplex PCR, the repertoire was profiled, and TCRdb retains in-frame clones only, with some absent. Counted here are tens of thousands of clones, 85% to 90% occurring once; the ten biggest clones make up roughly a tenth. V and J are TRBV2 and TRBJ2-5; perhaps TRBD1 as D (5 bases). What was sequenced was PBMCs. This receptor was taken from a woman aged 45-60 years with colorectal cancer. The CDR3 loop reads CASSEYGTGETQYF. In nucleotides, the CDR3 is TGTGCCAGCAGTGAATACGGAACAGGAGAGACCCAGTACTTC.